The text below deals with one T cell receptor beta chain. This sample is drawn from a study of control samples from healthy donors and cancer patients. Germline trimming cut 7 bases from V and 4 bases from J; bases unmatched to any gene: 9. The length of the CDR3 is 15 residues. Germline CDR1 reads LNHDA; CDR2 reads SQIVND (reference sequence). Assay: immunoSEQ multiplex PCR; the TCRdb copy retains only in-frame clones and omits some. In the table there are about 130,000 clones, 88% of which are singletons. Material: blood. The J gene is TRBJ2-3, the V gene TRBV19; 9 nucleotides match TRBD1. This sequence originates from a man aged 45 to 65 in good health. CDR3 nucleotides: TGTGCCAGTACCCCTGTGGACAGGGGCCCAGATACGCAGTATTTT. This codes for CASTPVDRGPDTQYF.